This TCR beta chain is from a study of T cells in Graves' hyperthyroidism and ophthalmopathy (dated by TCRdb to the late 2010s). Looking at the study overall: Peripheral blood samples were taken at the time of initial diagnosis, prior to any treatment. Prospective prediction of ophthalmopathy was tested in an independent validation cohort of fewer than 20 hyperthyroidism patients and some 17 patients who later progressed to ophthalmopathy. For training and testing, the 100 or so patients in the discovery cohort were randomly divided in a 7:3 ratio. In over five Graves' hyperthyroidism patients, the study also compared T-cell repertoires from thyroid tissue with T-cell repertoires from blood. Once sampling was done, hyperthyroidism patients were given methimazole at a starting dose of 30 mg daily, whereas ophthalmopathy patients were given high-dose intravenous methylprednisolone. TCR Vbeta CDR3 sequencing of 130 to 150 peripheral blood samples (roughly 43 ophthalmopathy, about 74 hyperthyroidism and some 17 progressor patients) is reported in the paper. To identify TCR V-J signatures that set the groups apart, the researchers used a discovery cohort of more than 95 patients, made up of 40 to 45 with Graves' ophthalmopathy and 55 to 65 with stable Graves' hyperthyroidism.

This clonotype came up a few times. Its specific antigen is unknown. Qualities for individual bases were not recorded, and no much larger clone is one base off. Moderately to severely active disease, a Clinical Activity Score of at least 3, a NOSPECS grade of at least 4, and a duration under 3 months were present in ophthalmopathy patients. The study excluded patients with uncontrolled infections, other autoimmune diseases, pregnancy or lactation. Diagnoses relied on clinical symptoms, serum thyroxine and TRAb, thyroid ultrasound and orbital computed tomography. PBMCs were separated from about 10 ml of fresh peripheral blood using Ficoll-Paque density gradient centrifugation. Total RNA was extracted with Trizol reagent, and quality was checked on an Agilent 2100 Bioanalyzer. Sequences MDHEN (CDR1) and SYDVKM (CDR2) are obtained from the germline V gene. V gives up 2 bases and J gives up 8 bases, and the segment between their germline ends measures 10 bases. The CDR3 runs 12 amino acids, cysteine and phenylalanine included. Solely the CDR3 DNA is kept, with 36 bases framed from the first base.

TCR beta CDR3 regions were amplified from RNA transcripts. The TCR CDR3 was subjected to a first round of RT-PCR using the HTBI primer set and the Qiagen OneStep RT-PCR kit. Libraries were constructed in a second round of multiplex PCR, after which size selection and purification were performed. Sequencing of the libraries was done on an Illumina HiSeq2000 using paired-end 100 bp reads. In the authors' own workflow: Raw data were processed with SOAPnuke, discarding reads with adapters, uncalled bases, mean Phred below 15, or no exact constant-primer or identifier match. COPE v1.2.5 was used to merge high-quality paired reads, and clonotypes were defined as unique nucleotide sequences. MiTCR v1.1 was used to align the clonotypes against IMGT TRBV, TRBD and TRBJ reference segments. Analysis was restricted to V-J combinations with a frequency above 0.0001, which covered 99.2% of repertoires. A TCS score was defined as the ratio between F50 (clonal expansion) and ExV (chaos), using BLOSUM62-based TCRdist between CDR3 peptides within each V-J. Welch's t-statistics and random forest reduced several hundred V-J features to about 13, which were used in a naive Bayes classifier (R e1071). TCRdb applied fastp at Q25 and MiXCR to the public reads, then kept only in-frame beta chains. Rows with one shared CDR3 protein collapse into an entry with the most common genes and DNA. The authors' filters were not applied to this entry. In this sample the table shows some 270,000 distinct CDR3 sequences, roughly a quarter of which occur a single time. Approximately 35% of the sample comes from the top ten.

Study-level results and caveats: A 13 V-J signature model separated ophthalmopathy from stable hyperthyroidism, with 87.88% sensitivity and roughly 81% specificity in cross-validation and 80%/75% in testing. Blood samples also contained most of the expanded thyroid clonotypes (frequency above 0.001), which suggests that blood repertoires may reflect thyroid immune responses. In validation, the model predicted progression to ophthalmopathy with about 71% sensitivity and 72% to 85% specificity, a median of 6.5 months before onset. No statistical method was used to fix the sample size in advance, and group allocation was not hidden from the investigators.

This receptor was taken from a middle-aged woman with Graves' ophthalmopathy. Specimen: blood. The rearrangement combines TRBV28 with TRBJ2-7; there is no confident call for the D gene. The CDR3 region has the sequence CASSLGVGQQYF. The DNA sequence is given as TGTGCCAGCAGTTTAGGGGTTGGGCAGCAGTACTTC.